This T cell receptor beta chain was captured by sequencing in a study of T cell responses to AZD1222 COVID-19 vaccine. The study, taken as a whole, reports: Sampling captured repertoires only after the peak T cell response.

Assay used: immunoSEQ multiplex PCR; TCRdb lists only in-frame clones, some missing. The sample contains some 170,000 clones, about 88% of which appear only once. With respect to this clone: Its antigen is undetermined.

Here the sequenced sample was peripheral blood, taken on day 0 of AZD1222 vaccination. This clonotype was sampled from an adult in good health.

CDR3 sequence: CASSVTGKDSPLHF. CDR3 sequence (DNA): TGTGCCAGCAGCGTCACAGGGAAGGATTCACCCCTCCACTTT. The V call is TRBV9, the J call TRBJ1-6, with D tentatively TRBD1 (6 bases). CDR3 length: 14 residues. V dropped 2 bases and J dropped 8 bases, with 11 bases sitting between them. CDR1 and CDR2 (germline): SGDLS, YYNGEE.